The TCR beta chain under discussion was sequenced for a study of CD8 T cells in Susac syndrome. Healthy donors served as the controls. They were matched for age and sex. Reverse transcription of about 0.45 to 1 ug RNA used random hexamers. TCRdb re-called the immunoSEQ multiplex PCR reads through MiXCR, storing one row per CDR3 protein. The sample carries over 15,000 distinct CDR3 sequences, around 95% recorded once. CDR3 length: 17 amino acids. J lost 2 bases, V lost 1 base, and 9 bases had no gene match. Germline-derived CDR1 and CDR2 are SGHRS and YFSETQ. The chain links TRBV5-1 to TRBJ2-1; TRBD2 agrees at 7 bases. The sequenced sample was CD8+ T cells from PBMCs. The receptor was isolated from a human donor in good health. CDR3 nucleotide sequence: TGCGCCAGCAGCTTGCGTCTGGGGGGGGAGACCTACAATGAGCAGTTCTTC. It encodes CASSLRLGGETYNEQFF.